This TCR beta chain was documented in a study of T cell responses to AZD1222 COVID-19 vaccine. A word on this clone: The antigen is not known.

Method: immunoSEQ multiplex PCR; TCRdb's copy keeps in-frame clones and lacks some. The sample lists 100,000 to 150,000 clones, 80% to 90% occurring once. Study results and caveats: Unmutated regions of variants are reportedly targeted by nearly half of spike-specific TCRs. Two doses of AZD1222 preceded a rise in Spike-specific TCR breadth and depth.

The V gene's germline CDR1 is LNHNV and CDR2 YYDKDF (reference sequence). Germline trimming cut 5 bases from V and 0 bases from J; bases unmatched to any gene: 9. CDR3 length: 17 amino acids. Sequencing used peripheral blood, obtained on day 0 of AZD1222 vaccination. The chain is built from TRBV15 and TRBJ2-3, with 9 bases that match TRBD2. This sequence was found in an adult in good health. The CDR3 loop reads CATSGGSGGTSTDTQYF. The CDR3 DNA follows: TGTGCCACCAGCGGGGGTAGCGGGGGCACTAGCACAGATACGCAGTATTTT.